The 13 T cell receptor beta chains listed next were all sequenced from one sample in a study of read filtering for tumor transcriptome and immune sequencing. Molecular barcoded adaptors covering alpha/delta and beta/gamma chains were used on approximately 400 ng RNA. Each CDR3 protein gets one entry after TCRdb re-called the reads with MiXCR. The sample lists more than 100,000 distinct CDR3 sequences, over 10% occurring once. The specimen was a population of CD138-negative cells sorted from bone marrow. The source of these receptors is a donor at least 40 years old with multiple myeloma.

A word on this clonotype: Its ends do not fully match the called genes, so a read error is possible. This chain uses TRBV5-4 with TRBJ2-1, with 9 bases that match TRBD1. Germline assignment: CDR1 SGHNT and CDR2 YYREEE (reference sequence). The CDR3 spans 16 residues. Here the CDR3 reads CASSSPTGGPYSEQFF. Here the CDR3 DNA reads TGTGCCAGCAGCTCACCGACAGGGGGACCCTACAGTGAGCAGTTCTTC.

This clonotype has at least ten counts. V usage is TRBV27 and J usage is TRBJ1-5; D is perhaps TRBD1 (5 bases). This CDR3 spans 12 amino acids. The germline V gene encodes CDR1 MNHEY and CDR2 SMNVEV (reference sequence). V shed 6 bases and J shed 5 bases, with 8 bases lying between them. The CDR3 region is CASRQGDQPQHF. Here the CDR3 DNA reads TGTGCCAGCAGGCAGGGTGATCAGCCCCAGCATTTT.

This clonotype has ten or more counts. The chain links TRBV20-1 to TRBJ2-5; a possible D gene is TRBD2 (5 bases). The CDR3 has 12 residues. CDR1 DFQATT and CDR2 SNEGSKA come from the germline V gene (reference sequence). The V and J ends lost 3 bases and 5 bases respectively, with 10 bases between them. The CDR3, as DNA: TGCAGTGCTAGTGCCCGCGGGGAGACCCAGTACTTC. This encodes CSASARGETQYF.

There are many counts of this clonotype. V gene TRBV6-6 combines with J gene TRBJ2-3, with a tentative D call TRBD1 (6 bases). The CDR3 totals 14 residues. V lost 6 bases and J lost 0, with 10 bases in between. Germline assignment: CDR1 MNHNY and CDR2 SVGAGI (reference sequence). CDR3 loop: CASRGAVSTDTQYF. The CDR3, as DNA: TGTGCCAGCAGGGGGGCGGTAAGCACAGATACGCAGTATTTT.

This clonotype is medium-sized (0.01 to 0.1%) in the sample. The rearrangement joins TRBV7-2 to TRBJ2-1; 10 bases match TRBD2. J lost 0 bases, V lost 2 bases, and 19 bases had no gene match. This CDR3 region has 22 residues. Germline V gives CDR1 SGHTA, CDR2 FQGNSA. This CDR3 is CASSLIFRALAGDATSYNEQFF. CDR3 nucleotides: TGTGCCAGCAGCTTAATTTTCCGGGCGCTAGCGGGGGATGCAACCTCCTACAATGAGCAGTTCTTC.

As for this clonotype: A much larger clone differs from this one at a single base, so this may be a read error. The V and J genes are TRBV7-2 and TRBJ2-4; D ambiguous. The CDR3 totals 14 residues. In germline, CDR1 is SGHTA, CDR2 FQGNSA. As DNA, the CDR3 is TGTGCCGGCAGCTTTGTTCAGAGCAAAAACATTCAGTACTTC. Translation gives CAGSFVQSKNIQYF. The variable domain in full, completed from reference TRBV7-2 and TRBJ2-4, reads GAGVSQSPSNKVTEKGKDVELRCDPISGHTALYWYRQSLGQGLEFLIYFQGNSAPDKSGLPSDRFSAERTGGSVSTLTIQRTQQEDSAVYLCAGSFVQSKNIQYFGAGTRLSVL.

In this sample, this clonotype turned up many times. V is TRBV20-1 and J is TRBJ2-5; D gene uncertain. Trimming took 6 bases from V and 5 from J, leaving 13 bases between them. Germline V gene data show CDR1 as DFQATT and CDR2 as SNEGSKA (reference sequence). This CDR3 is 12 amino acids long. The chain's CDR3 is CSAVAGRETQYF. Here the CDR3 DNA reads TGCAGTGCAGTTGCCGGCAGGGAGACCCAGTACTTC.

Ten or more counts support this clonotype. V is TRBV20-1 and J is TRBJ2-7; 8 bases match TRBD1. This CDR3 spans 14 amino acids. Germline trimming cut 4 bases from V and 2 bases from J; bases unmatched to any gene: 7. In germline, CDR1 is DFQATT, CDR2 SNEGSKA (reference sequence). CDR3 sequence reads: CSANRQGLAYEQYF. Here the CDR3 DNA reads TGCAGTGCTAACCGACAGGGGCTTGCCTACGAGCAGTACTTC.

As for this clonotype: Given a much more abundant clone one base away, this may be a read error. V usage is TRBV2 and J usage is TRBJ2-7; a weak D match, TRBD1 (6 bases). The CDR3 covers 13 residues. The germline V gene has CDR1 SNHLY and CDR2 FYNNEI. Trimming took off 5 bases at V and 6 bases at J, with 14 bases between the two ends. CDR3 protein: CASSSNRVCEQYF. CDR3 bases: TGTGCCAGCAGTAGCAACAGGGTTTGCGAGCAGTACTTC.

This clonotype was counted ten times or more. The chain combines TRBV10-3 with TRBJ2-5; 10 bases are a match to TRBD2. Germline V gene data show CDR1 as ENHRY and CDR2 as SYGVKD. V lost 1 base to trimming and J lost 4 bases; unmatched junction nucleotides: 3. The CDR3 loop spans 15 amino acids. CDR3 region: CAISEWGLASETQYF. The CDR3, as DNA: TGTGCCATCAGTGAGTGGGGACTAGCGTCAGAGACCCAGTACTTC.

This clonotype was recorded many times. The rearrangement links TRBV29-1 to TRBJ2-1; TRBD2 agrees at 14 bases. The CDR3 contains 15 residues. V shed 5 bases, J shed 3 bases, and the junction held 3 bases outside the gene matches. The germline V gene has CDR1 SQVTM and CDR2 ANQGSEA. The CDR3 loop is CSVSGLAGGYNEQFF. CDR3 bases: TGCAGCGTTTCCGGACTAGCGGGAGGCTACAATGAGCAGTTCTTC.

This clonotype was counted many times. This chain uses TRBV7-9 with TRBJ2-1; 10 bases are shared with TRBD2. Germline trimming cut 6 bases from V and 6 bases from J; bases unmatched to any gene: 14. The germline V gene has CDR1 SEHNR and CDR2 FQNEAQ (reference sequence). This CDR3 has 17 amino acids. As DNA, the CDR3 is TGTGCCAGCAGGCCTCTAGCGGGAGATTGGGCCACCAATGAGCAGTTCTTC. Its protein is CASRPLAGDWATNEQFF.

This sequence joins TRBV11-2 and TRBJ1-2; maybe TRBD1 (6 bases). Germline-derived CDR1 and CDR2 are SGHAT and FQNNGV. V lost 4 bases to trimming and J lost 4 bases, with 13 bases between them. This CDR3 has 14 residues. This CDR3 is CASSSMGGPYGYTF. The CDR3 DNA is TGTGCCAGCAGCTCTATGGGGGGCCCCTATGGCTACACCTTC.